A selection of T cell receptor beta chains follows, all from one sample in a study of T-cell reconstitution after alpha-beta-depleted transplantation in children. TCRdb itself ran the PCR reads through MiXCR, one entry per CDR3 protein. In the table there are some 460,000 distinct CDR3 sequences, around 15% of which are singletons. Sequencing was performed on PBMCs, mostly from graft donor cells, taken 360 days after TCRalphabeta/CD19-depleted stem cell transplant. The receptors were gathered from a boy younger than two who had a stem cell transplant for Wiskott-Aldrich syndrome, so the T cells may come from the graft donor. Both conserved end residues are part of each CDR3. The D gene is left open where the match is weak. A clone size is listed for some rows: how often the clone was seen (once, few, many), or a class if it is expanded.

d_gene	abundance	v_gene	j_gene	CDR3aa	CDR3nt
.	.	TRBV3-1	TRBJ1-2	CASSFGTHGYTF	TGTGCCAGCAGCTTCGGGACACATGGCTACACCTTC
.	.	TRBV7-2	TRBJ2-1	CASSLARQPYNEQFF	TGTGCCAGCAGCTTAGCGAGACAGCCTTACAATGAGCAGTTCTTC
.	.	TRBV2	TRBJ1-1	CASSYMGTEAFF	TGTGCCAGCAGTTACATGGGAACTGAAGCTTTCTTT
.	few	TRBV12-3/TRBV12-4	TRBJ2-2	CASSFPGFYTGELFF	TGTGCCAGCAGTTTCCCAGGTTTTTACACCGGGGAGCTGTTTTTT
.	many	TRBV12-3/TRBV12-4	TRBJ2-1	CASRGPLARNEQFF	TGTGCCAGCAGGGGCCCACTAGCACGGAATGAGCAGTTCTTC
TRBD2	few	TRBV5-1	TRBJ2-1	CASRLIAGAIYEQFF	TGCGCCAGCAGACTAATAGCGGGAGCAATCTATGAGCAGTTCTTC
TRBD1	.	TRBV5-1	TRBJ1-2	CASSRLLGQAEDGGYTF	TGCGCCAGCAGCCGCCTACTCGGACAGGCAGAGGACGGTGGCTACACCTTC
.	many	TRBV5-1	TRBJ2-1	CASSAGLGGGYNEQFF	TGCGCCAGCAGCGCCGGCCTGGGAGGGGGTTACAATGAGCAGTTCTTC
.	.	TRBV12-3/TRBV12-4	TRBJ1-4	CASSFSPEKLFF	TGTGCCAGCAGTTTTTCTCCTGAAAAACTGTTTTTT
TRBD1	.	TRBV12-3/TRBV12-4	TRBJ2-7	CASSLKGQAYEQYF	TGTGCCAGCAGTTTAAAGGGACAGGCCTACGAGCAGTACTTC
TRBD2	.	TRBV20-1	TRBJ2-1	CSARPRTSTIYNEQFF	TGCAGTGCTAGGCCCCGGACTAGCACTATCTACAATGAGCAGTTCTTC
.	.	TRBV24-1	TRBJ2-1	CATSRSGNYNEQFF	TGTGCCACCAGTCGCAGCGGAAATTACAATGAGCAGTTCTTC